This T cell receptor (beta chain) is drawn from a study of OX40 agonist ivuxolimab in advanced cancers. Study information: As their treatment, patients were administered ivuxolimab, an agonistic anti-OX40 (CD134) antibody. Patients received intravenous ivuxolimab every 2 weeks at 0.01 to 10 mg/kg. A diagnosis of hepatocellular carcinoma, melanoma, renal cell or head and neck cancer was present in dose-escalation patients. One patient with hepatocellular carcinoma and two with cutaneous melanoma, three in all, had partial responses.

The V and J ends lost 5 bases and 8 bases respectively, with 18 bases between them. From germline, CDR1 is SGHTA and CDR2 FQGNSA. The CDR3 contains 14 residues. Libraries were prepared by immunoSEQ multiplex PCR; TCRdb keeps only in-frame clonotypes and omits some of them. In the table there are 15,000 to 20,000 clones, 60% to 80% of which are singletons. Specimen: CD4+ or CD8+ T cells sorted from blood, collected in a trial of the OX40 agonist ivuxolimab. This sequence originates from an adult with an advanced solid tumor such as melanoma, head and neck, liver or kidney cancer. The rearrangement links TRBV7-2 to TRBJ1-1; tentative D call: TRBD1 (5 bases). CDR3 residues: CASSPMGVGEEAFF. Here the CDR3 DNA reads TGTGCCAGCAGCCCCATGGGGGTGGGGGAGGAAGCTTTCTTT.